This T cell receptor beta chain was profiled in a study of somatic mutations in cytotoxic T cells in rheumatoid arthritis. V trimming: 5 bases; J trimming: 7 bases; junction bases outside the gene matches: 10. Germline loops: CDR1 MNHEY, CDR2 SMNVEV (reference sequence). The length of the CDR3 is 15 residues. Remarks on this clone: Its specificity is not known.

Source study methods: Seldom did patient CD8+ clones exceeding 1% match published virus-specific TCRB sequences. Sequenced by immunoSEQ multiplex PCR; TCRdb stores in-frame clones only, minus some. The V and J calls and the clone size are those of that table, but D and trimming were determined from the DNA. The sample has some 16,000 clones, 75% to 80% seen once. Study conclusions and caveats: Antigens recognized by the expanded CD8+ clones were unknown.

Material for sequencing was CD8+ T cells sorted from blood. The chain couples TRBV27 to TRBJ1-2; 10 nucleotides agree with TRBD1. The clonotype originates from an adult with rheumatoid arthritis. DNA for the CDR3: TGTGCCAGCAGTCTGACCGGGACAGGGGCTCGTGGCTACACCTTC. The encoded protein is CASSLTGTGARGYTF.